This T cell receptor (beta chain) was recovered during a study of CD8 T cells in ankylosing spondylitis. Study-wide results and limits: Disease-linked clones were CD8+ and relatively rare in peripheral blood. Several highly homologous variants formed a TCR beta motif that appeared characteristic of ankylosing spondylitis blood. Reactive arthritis synovial fluid and blood were previously reported to contain some motif variants.

This CDR3 contains 13 residues. Germline loops: CDR1 DFQATT, CDR2 SNEGSKA (reference sequence). After removal of 5 bases from V and 6 bases from J, the junction contained 4 bases not matched to a gene. This clonotype was observed many times. The antigen is unknown. Libraries of TCR beta came from quantitative 5'-RACE with molecular barcodes. One entry per CDR3 protein, called by TCRdb with MiXCR from the 5' RACE reads. The data show under 200,000 distinct CDR3 sequences, roughly 13% seen once. V usage is TRBV20-1 and J usage is TRBJ1-4; TRBD1 matches 9 bases. The clonotype comes from a female donor with ankylosing spondylitis or in good health (not recorded which). Sequenced: blood, either unsorted or a sorted T cell fraction (not recorded which). The CDR3 loop is CSASDRGDEKLFF. The CDR3 bases are TGCAGTGCTTCCGACAGGGGGGATGAAAAACTGTTTTTT.